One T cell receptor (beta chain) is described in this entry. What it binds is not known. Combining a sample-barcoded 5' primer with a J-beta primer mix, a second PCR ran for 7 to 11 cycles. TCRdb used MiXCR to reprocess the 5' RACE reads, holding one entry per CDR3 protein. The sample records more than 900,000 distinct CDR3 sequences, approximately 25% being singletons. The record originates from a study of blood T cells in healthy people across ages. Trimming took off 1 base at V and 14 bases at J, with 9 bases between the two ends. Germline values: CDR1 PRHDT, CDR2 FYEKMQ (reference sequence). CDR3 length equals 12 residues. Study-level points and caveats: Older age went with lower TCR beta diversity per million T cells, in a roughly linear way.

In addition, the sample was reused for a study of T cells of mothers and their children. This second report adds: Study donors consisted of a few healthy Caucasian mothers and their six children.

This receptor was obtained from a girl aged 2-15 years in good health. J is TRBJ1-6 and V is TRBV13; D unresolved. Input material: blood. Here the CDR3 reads CASSLEGKALHF. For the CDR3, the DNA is TGTGCCAGCAGCTTAGAAGGGAAGGCCCTCCACTTT.